Here is one TCR beta chain with its context. V dropped 1 base and J dropped 7 bases, with 13 bases sitting between them. Per germline, CDR1 MGHDK and CDR2 SYGVNS. The CDR3 covers 14 residues. Libraries were prepared by immunoSEQ multiplex PCR; TCRdb keeps only in-frame clonotypes and omits some of them. The sample lists 390,000 or so clones, roughly 87% occurring once. The entry originates in a study of blood T cell repertoires in COVID-19. Material: PBMCs or T cells enriched from blood (not recorded which). The origin of this receptor is a woman in her 50s who had recovered from COVID-19. The rearrangement links TRBV25-1 to TRBJ1-2, with D tentatively TRBD1 (5 bases). CDR3 loop: CASSEWQGVSGYTF. DNA for the CDR3: TGTGCCAGCAGTGAATGGCAAGGGGTGAGTGGCTACACCTTC.